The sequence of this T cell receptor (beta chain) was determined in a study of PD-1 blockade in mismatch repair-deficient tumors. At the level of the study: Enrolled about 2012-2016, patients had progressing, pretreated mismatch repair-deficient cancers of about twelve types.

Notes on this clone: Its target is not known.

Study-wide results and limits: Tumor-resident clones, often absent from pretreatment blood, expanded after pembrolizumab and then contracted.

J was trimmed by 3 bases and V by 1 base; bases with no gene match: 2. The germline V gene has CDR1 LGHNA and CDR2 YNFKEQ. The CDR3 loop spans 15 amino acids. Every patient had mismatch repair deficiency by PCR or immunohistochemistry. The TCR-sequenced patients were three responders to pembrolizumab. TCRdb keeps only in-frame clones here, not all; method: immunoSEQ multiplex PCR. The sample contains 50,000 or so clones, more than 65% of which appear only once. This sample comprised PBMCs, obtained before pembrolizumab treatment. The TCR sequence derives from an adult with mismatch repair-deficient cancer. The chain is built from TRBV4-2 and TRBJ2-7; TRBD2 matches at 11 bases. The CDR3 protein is CASSQGLAGSYEQYF. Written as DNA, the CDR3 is TGTGCCAGCAGCCAAGGACTAGCGGGAAGCTACGAGCAGTACTTC.